The clone carrying this T cell receptor (beta chain) occurred once. This sample is drawn from a study of T-cell reconstitution after alpha-beta-depleted transplantation in children. Unique molecular identifiers were incorporated into the prepared TCRbeta library. MiXCR, run by TCRdb on the PCR reads, gives a single entry per CDR3 protein. Of around 440,000 distinct CDR3 sequences detected, around 16% appear once; the ten largest clones hold approximately 28%. Germline V gene data show CDR1 as SGHKS and CDR2 as YYEKEE (reference sequence). V was pared by 1 base and J by 0 bases, with 14 bases between. The CDR3 consists of 18 residues.

The chain links TRBV5-5 to TRBJ2-6; D uncertain. This TCR was sampled from a boy under two years old who had a stem cell transplant for Wiskott-Aldrich syndrome, so the T cells may come from the graft donor. The sequences come from PBMCs, mostly from graft donor cells, collected 360 days after TCRalphabeta/CD19-depleted stem cell transplant. CDR3 region: CASSLKMLLSSGANVLTF. In DNA form, the CDR3 reads TGTGCCAGCAGCTTGAAGATGTTACTAAGCTCTGGGGCCAACGTCCTGACTTTC.